A single sample is the source of the 30 T cell receptor beta chains below, sequenced in a study of response to subunit inactivated influenza vaccine. TCRdb passed the RT-PCR reads through MiXCR, listing each CDR3 protein once. The sample holds about 520,000 distinct CDR3 sequences; 7.2% are singletons and the top ten take roughly 14%. The sample here was PBMCs from blood, taken less than 30 months after vaccination. These TCRs come from a man aged 45 to 75 who received an inactivated influenza vaccine.

This clonotype was found a few times. Germline is not matched at one junction end, which may reflect a read error. This chain joins TRBV6-1 and TRBJ1-1, with D perhaps TRBD1 (5 bases). There are 13 residues in the CDR3. The germline V gene encodes CDR1 MNHNS and CDR2 SASEGT. The CDR3 nucleotides are TGTGCCAGCAGAGAAGGGGCGAAGGGTGAAGCTTTCTTT. It is translated as CASREGAKGEAFF.

V gene TRBV7-9 combines with J gene TRBJ2-1; 7 nucleotides line up with TRBD2. J was trimmed by 4 bases and V by 3 bases; bases with no gene match: 3. CDR1 is SEHNR, CDR2 FQNEAQ, per germline (reference sequence). This CDR3 contains 14 residues. The CDR3 bases are TGTGCCAGCAGCTTGCGGGAGACGTACAATGAGCAGTTCTTC. The encoded protein is CASSLRETYNEQFF. The entire variable domain, with the rest obtained from reference TRBV7-9 and TRBJ2-1, is as follows: DTGVSQNPRHKITKRGQNVTFRCDPISEHNRLYWYRQTLGQGPEFLTYFQNEAQLEKSRLLSDRFSAERPKGSFSTLEIQRTEQGDSAMYLCASSLRETYNEQFFGPGTRLTVL.

Many counts were recorded for this clonotype. The CDR3 protein is CSASGTADQPQHF. The CDR3 coding sequence is TGCAGTGCTTCCGGGACAGCTGATCAGCCCCAGCATTTT. V usage is TRBV20-1 and J usage is TRBJ1-5; TRBD1 matches 7 bases. The CDR3 extends over 13 amino acids. Per the germline V gene, CDR1 is DFQATT and CDR2 is SNEGSKA (reference sequence). Trimming cost V 5 bases and J 5 bases; bases outside gene matches: 6.

The J gene is TRBJ2-7, the V gene TRBV7-2, with TRBD2 matching 10 bases. With V trimmed by 4 bases and J by 6 bases, 9 bases remained unmatched. Germline CDR1 is SGHTA and CDR2 is FQGNSA. The CDR3 has 15 amino acids. CDR3 region: CASSSGSGRASEQYF. In DNA form, the CDR3 reads TGTGCCAGCAGCTCCGGAAGCGGGAGGGCGAGCGAGCAGTACTTC. The entire variable domain, with the rest obtained from reference TRBV7-2 and TRBJ2-7, is as follows: GAGVSQSPSNKVTEKGKDVELRCDPISGHTALYWYRQSLGQGLEFLIYFQGNSAPDKSGLPSDRFSAERTGGSVSTLTIQRTQQEDSAVYLCASSSGSGRASEQYFGPGTRLTVT.

The chain has TRBV7-2 and TRBJ2-7; D is unclear. Trimming cost V 1 base and J 0 bases, with 13 bases left between them. Looked up from germline, CDR1 is SGHTA and CDR2 is FQGNSA. CDR3 length: 16 residues. The CDR3 nucleotides read TGTGCCAGCAGCTTAGTAATAGGCGGACCCTCCTACGAGCAGTACTTC. Amino acid sequence: CASSLVIGGPSYEQYF.

This clonotype came up a few times. The CDR3: CASSQDPGTEFYEQYF. CDR3 DNA sequence: TGCGCCAGCAGCCAAGACCCCGGGACAGAATTCTACGAGCAGTACTTC. The chain carries TRBV4-1 and TRBJ2-7, with TRBD1 matching over 7 bases. Germline lookup yields CDR1 MGHRA and CDR2 YSYEKL. The CDR3 runs 16 residues. V shed 0 bases and J 3 bases; nucleotides not matched to a gene: 8.

This clonotype has a handful of counts. The chain combines TRBV30 with TRBJ2-4, with D unclear. The CDR3 covers 13 residues. Germline assignment: CDR1 GTSNPN and CDR2 SVGIG (reference sequence). V gave up 5 bases and J gave up 5 bases, with 13 bases separating them. CDR3 amino acids: CAWSPGGQNIQYF. The DNA of the CDR3 is TGTGCCTGGTCCCCCGGCGGTCAAAACATTCAGTACTTC.

This clonotype was found a few times. This chain links TRBV7-2 with TRBJ2-3, with a tentative D call TRBD1 (6 bases). V shed 5 bases and J shed 2 bases, with 17 bases lying between them. This CDR3 is built from 16 residues. CDR1 is SGHTA and CDR2 is FQGNSA in the germline V gene. The CDR3 sequence: CASSATARTATDTQYF. For the CDR3, the DNA is TGTGCCAGCAGCGCTACTGCCCGGACAGCCACAGATACGCAGTATTTT.

The rearrangement links TRBV10-3 to TRBJ2-1, with 8 bases identical to TRBD1. This CDR3 region has 13 residues. V shed 10 bases, J shed 7 bases, and the junction held 9 bases outside the gene matches. Per the germline V gene, CDR1 is ENHRY and CDR2 is SYGVKD. CDR3 in amino acids: CATWDRTVNEQFF. The CDR3 nucleotides are TGTGCCACCTGGGACAGGACGGTTAATGAGCAGTTCTTC.

The rearrangement uses TRBV3-1 and TRBJ1-1; 9 bases match TRBD1. The CDR3 sequence is 16 residues long. Germline CDR1 is LGHDT and CDR2 is YNNKEL (reference sequence). The V segment lost 7 bases and the J segment 0 bases; nucleotides outside the gene matches: 9. CDR3 bases: TGTGCCAGCAAGAGGGCCGGGACAGGGCTGAACACTGAAGCTTTCTTT. Translated: CASKRAGTGLNTEAFF.

This clonotype was counted at least ten times. This chain joins TRBV29-1 and TRBJ2-5; 8 nucleotides agree with TRBD1. Germline V gives CDR1 SQVTM, CDR2 ANQGSEA. CDR3 length: 13 amino acids. V lost 6 bases, J lost 4 bases, and 7 bases stayed unmatched. DNA for the CDR3: TGCAGCGTAGGACAGGGTAAAGGAGAGACCCAGTACTTC. It specifies CSVGQGKGETQYF. Looking up the rest from reference TRBV29-1 and TRBJ2-5 gives the full variable domain: SAVISQKPSRDICQRGTSLTIQCQVDSQVTMMFWYRQQPGQSLTLIATANQGSEATYESGFVIDKFPISRPNLTFSTLTVSNMSPEDSSIYLCSVGQGKGETQYFGPGTRLLVL.

The rearrangement links TRBV21-1 to TRBJ2-4; the table's D call, TRBD1, was not checked against the DNA. TRBV21-1 is listed as a pseudogene. CDR3 length equals 16 residues. CDR3 sequence (DNA): TGTGCCAGCAGCCCCCCCGGACCAGGGCAAAAAAACATTCAGTACTTC. Protein sequence: CASSPPGPGQKNIQYF.

In DNA form, the CDR3 reads TGTGCCAGCAGTTACTCAATCACGAGACCGGTCCAGCATTTT. Translation: CASSYSITRPVQHF. The chain has TRBV6-2 or TRBV6-3 and TRBJ1-5; D is uncertain. V was trimmed by 0 bases and J by 12 bases, leaving 15 bases between them. This CDR3 is 14 amino acids long. The germline V gene has CDR1 MNHEY and CDR2 SVGEGT.

The CDR3 sequence: CASTGQGHTGELFF. DNA of the CDR3: TGTGCCAGCACGGGACAGGGGCACACCGGGGAGCTGTTTTTT. V gene TRBV6-1 combines with J gene TRBJ2-2; 10 bases fit TRBD1. The J segment lost 3 bases and the V segment lost 7 bases, leaving 2 bases of the junction unmatched. The CDR3 has 14 amino acids. From germline, CDR1 is MNHNS and CDR2 SASEGT.

This clonotype was counted only a few times. This sequence joins TRBV12-3 or TRBV12-4 and TRBJ2-7; D is unclear. This CDR3 has 13 amino acids. Trimming took 4 bases from V and 2 from J, leaving 9 bases between them. The CDR3 region is CASSWQSTYEQYF. CDR3 nucleotides: TGTGCCAGCAGTTGGCAATCCACCTACGAGCAGTACTTC.

This chain links TRBV9 with TRBJ1-4; 8 positions agree with TRBD1. Germline V gene sequence: CDR1 SGDLS, CDR2 YYNGEE. Trimming at V came to 4 bases and at J to 6 bases, leaving 8 bases not matched to a gene. This CDR3 is built from 15 residues. This CDR3 reads CASSQQGGIYEKLFF. The DNA for the CDR3 is TGTGCCAGCAGCCAACAGGGGGGGATTTATGAAAAACTGTTTTTT.

This chain joins TRBV7-2 and TRBJ2-3; D is undetermined. This CDR3 contains 13 residues. V lost 6 bases, J lost 9 bases, and 16 bases lay in between. Germline V gene lookup returns CDR1 SGHTA and CDR2 FQGNSA. The CDR3 DNA sequence: TGTGCCAGCAGGGTGGAGCCCCCTGGGACGCAGTATTTT. Translating gives CASRVEPPGTQYF.

The genes are TRBV10-3 and TRBJ1-6; no reliable D call. The germline V gene encodes CDR1 ENHRY and CDR2 SYGVKD. This CDR3 contains 12 residues. V shed 2 bases and J shed 9 bases, with 5 bases lying between them. CDR3 DNA: TGTGCCATCAGTGAGGCGGGTTCACCCCTCCACTTT. Protein sequence: CAISEAGSPLHF.

The V call is TRBV20-1, the J call TRBJ2-7; 12 bases are shared with TRBD2. The CDR3 extends over 18 amino acids. Germline V gives CDR1 DFQATT, CDR2 SNEGSKA (reference sequence). Trimming took 0 bases from V and 0 from J; bases not matched to a gene: 9. As DNA, the CDR3 is TGCAGTGCTAGAGATCAGGGGACTAGCGGGTTTTACTCCTACGAGCAGTACTTC. Amino acids: CSARDQGTSGFYSYEQYF.

This CDR3 is CASSGVLDRGTANTGELFF. CDR3 coding DNA: TGCGCCAGCAGCGGGGTGCTGGACAGGGGGACCGCGAACACCGGGGAGCTGTTTTTT. The chain uses TRBV5-1 and TRBJ2-2; 10 nucleotides agree with TRBD1. The germline gives CDR1 SGHRS, CDR2 YFSETQ. The junction had 12 bases not matched to a gene; V was cut back by 4 bases and J by 0 bases. This CDR3 is 19 amino acids long.

V gene TRBV20-1 combines with J gene TRBJ2-3; TRBD2 matches at 10 bases. Germline CDR1 reads DFQATT; CDR2 reads SNEGSKA (reference sequence). The CDR3 totals 17 residues. Trimming removed 5 bases from V and 4 bases from J; junction bases left unmatched: 15. DNA for the CDR3: TGCAGTGCTGCTCACCGACCTAGCGGGAGCGTCCCAGATACGCAGTATTTT. Residues: CSAAHRPSGSVPDTQYF.

This clonotype was picked up a small number of times. The rearrangement uses TRBV15 and TRBJ2-1, with unresolved D. Germline assignment: CDR1 LNHNV and CDR2 YYDKDF (reference sequence). V lost 0 bases, J lost 5 bases, and 8 bases lay in between. This CDR3 has 14 residues. The CDR3 DNA follows: TGTGCCACCAGCAGAGATCAGTGGGACAATGAGCAGTTCTTC. Protein: CATSRDQWDNEQFF.

This clonotype has more than one count but fewer than ten. The V gene is TRBV20-1, the J gene TRBJ2-7; the D call may be TRBD1 or TRBD2 (6 bases each). The CDR3 sequence is 13 residues long. V was pared by 6 bases and J by 3 bases, with 15 bases between. Germline lookup yields CDR1 DFQATT and CDR2 SNEGSKA (reference sequence). CDR3 DNA: TGCAGTGCCAACTCAAAGGGGGGCTACGAGCAGTACTTC. Translating gives CSANSKGGYEQYF.

A single count supports this clonotype. V gene TRBV6-2 or TRBV6-3 combines with J gene TRBJ2-7, with 10 nucleotides matching TRBD2. The CDR3 covers 14 residues. Looked up from germline, CDR1 is MNHEY and CDR2 is SVGEGT. The V gene end was trimmed by 6 bases and the J gene end by 5 bases; junction bases not matched to a gene: 7. CDR3 DNA: TGTGCCAGCAGACCTAGCGGGAGATGGGACGAGCAGTACTTC. This sequence encodes CASRPSGRWDEQYF.

This chain uses TRBV11-2 with TRBJ2-2, with D tentatively TRBD1 or TRBD2 (5 bases each). The CDR3 is 17 amino acids. From germline, CDR1 is SGHAT and CDR2 FQNNGV. V shed 2 bases and J shed 2 bases, with 15 bases lying between them. The CDR3 nucleotides read TGTGCCAGCAGCTTACTATCCGGGACGGGCAACACCGGGGAGCTGTTTTTT. Its translation: CASSLLSGTGNTGELFF.

This clonotype was seen at least ten times. The chain recombines TRBV20-1 with TRBJ1-5, with 9 bases aligning to TRBD1. CDR1 is DFQATT, CDR2 SNEGSKA, per germline (reference sequence). This CDR3 spans 15 amino acids. Losses at the gene ends were 6 bases for V and 1 base for J; bases not matched to a gene: 7. CDR3 in amino acids: CSALDRGWSNQPQHF. CDR3 DNA sequence: TGCAGTGCCTTGGACAGGGGTTGGAGCAATCAGCCCCAGCATTTT.

V gene TRBV5-1 combines with J gene TRBJ2-1; TRBD1 aligns across 7 bases. The CDR3 totals 13 residues. V was clipped by 4 bases and J by 7 bases; unmatched bases: 5. Germline V gene data show CDR1 as SGHRS and CDR2 as YFSETQ. The CDR3 loop is CASSVGQRNEQFF. For the CDR3, the DNA is TGCGCCAGCAGCGTGGGACAGCGGAATGAGCAGTTCTTC.

In this sample, this clonotype turned up a few times. The chain combines TRBV5-6 with TRBJ2-3, with D possibly TRBD2 on 6 matching bases. Trimming took off 4 bases at V and 6 bases at J, with 15 bases between the two ends. The germline V gene has CDR1 SGHDT and CDR2 YYEEEE. The CDR3 extends over 14 amino acids. The CDR3 nucleotides are TGTGCCAGCAGCGGAGGGTCTAGAGCTGATACGCAGTATTTT. This translates into CASSGGSRADTQYF.

This chain uses TRBV29-1 with TRBJ1-4; no clear D. The CDR3 consists of 10 residues. Trimming shortened V by 7 bases and J by 11 bases, and 11 bases separated the two germline ends. Germline CDR1 SQVTM, CDR2 ANQGSEA. For the CDR3, the DNA is TGCAGCGCGACTAGCGGGAAACTGTTTTTT. Its translation is CSATSGKLFF.

This clonotype was seen repeatedly, ten times or more. The V and J genes are TRBV25-1 and TRBJ2-1; D unclear. Germline CDR1 MGHDK, CDR2 SYGVNS. The CDR3 extends over 14 amino acids. V was pared by 4 bases and J by 0 bases, with 7 bases between. The CDR3 loop is CASSVGSSYNEQFF. CDR3 DNA: TGTGCCAGCAGTGTCGGCAGCTCCTACAATGAGCAGTTCTTC.